This T cell receptor beta chain came from a study of shared clonotypes between healthy human individuals. Findings and caveats of the study: Clonotypes that were shared across a few donors made up around 5% of naive CD4 clonotypes.

Details on this clone: Antigen unknown.

TCRdb's copy holds only in-frame clones and misses some; the assay was immunoSEQ multiplex PCR. The data hold roughly 400,000 clones, with approximately 96% observed a single time. The source is a man under 40 in good health. Source material: memory CD8+ T cells sorted from blood. Subset denoted: CD45RO+ cells pooled with CCR7-negative TemRA cells.

CDR3 residues: CASMGGAMNTGELFF. The CDR3 nucleotides are TGTGCCAGCATGGGGGGGGCTATGAACACCGGGGAGCTGTTTTTT. J is TRBJ2-2 and V is TRBV6-6, with D maybe TRBD2 (7 bases). Germline V lookup: CDR1 MNHNY, CDR2 SVGAGI (reference sequence). The ends were cut back, 7 bases at V and 1 base at J, with 13 bases in the middle. The CDR3 covers 15 residues.